The source of this TCR beta chain is a study of CD8 T cells in Susac syndrome. A quantity of about 0.5 to 1 ug RNA underwent reverse transcription using random hexamers. Amplification of TCR beta CDR3 across 54 Vbeta and 13 Jbeta was performed with immunoSEQ multiplex PCR. TCRdb fed the immunoSEQ multiplex PCR reads into MiXCR, producing one record per CDR3 protein. Here the sample spans over 300,000 distinct CDR3 sequences, roughly nine tenths being singletons. About this clonotype: Its target is unknown.

General study points: The number of individuals included in the study's TCR sequencing and HLA analysis was acknowledged as relatively small.

Patients with stable or active relapsing-remitting disease, all of them treatment-naive, made up the multiple sclerosis controls. The V gene end was trimmed by 2 bases and the J gene end by 11 bases; junction bases not matched to a gene: 10. This CDR3 has 14 amino acids. Germline-derived CDR1 and CDR2 are SGHVS and FQNEAQ. V usage is TRBV7-8 and J usage is TRBJ1-1, with TRBD1 identical over 8 bases. The clonotype comes from a human donor with multiple sclerosis. Sequencing was performed on CD4+ T cells from PBMCs. The CDR3 reads CASSLQQGGRGAFF. The CDR3 DNA reads as TGTGCCAGCAGCTTACAACAGGGGGGCCGAGGGGCTTTCTTT.